The T cell receptor beta chain under discussion was sequenced for a study of cytomegalovirus exposure and HLA in healthy donors. Study as a whole: Some 85 million unique TCRs, all from HLA-typed donors, were included in an early release of the data.

The CDR3 has 18 residues. CDR1 and CDR2 from the germline V gene are SGHRS and YFSETQ. V gave up 0 bases and J gave up 0 bases; unmatched junction bases: 10. Study-level results: It was confirmed in vitro that three of the CMV-associated chains were specific for CMV antigens. Reportedly, fewer N-insertions than the approximately 700-donor mean appeared in an Asian-associated ancestry cluster in a later analysis.

A note on this clone: Its antigen is as yet unknown.

The primer mix had 60 Vbeta and 13 Jbeta primers. Assay used: immunoSEQ multiplex PCR; TCRdb lists only in-frame clones, some missing. Altogether approximately 190,000 clones are present, 70% being singletons, with the ten largest covering about 3%. The TCR originated in a man aged 40-49 years in good health and CMV-seropositive. The chain carries TRBV5-1 and TRBJ1-1; the match to TRBD1 covers 8 bases. The sample comprised PBMCs. The CDR3 region is CASSLAGQAALMNTEAFF. CDR3 coding DNA: TGCGCCAGCAGCTTGGCGGGACAGGCCGCCTTAATGAACACTGAAGCTTTCTTT.